The clone carrying this T cell receptor (beta chain) was found a few times. The record originates from a study of beta chain features in type 1 diabetes. Sequenced material consisted of expressed TCRB transcripts (all of the isolated RNA was reverse transcribed). Profiling relied on immunoSEQ multiplex PCR, and the TCRdb table lists in-frame clones only, not all of them. The table records more than 350,000 clones, more than 9.5% of them present only once. V was pared by 2 bases and J by 0 bases, with 8 bases between. CDR1 SGHTA and CDR2 FQGTGA come from the germline V gene. The CDR3 extends over 15 amino acids.

What was sequenced was naive CD4+ T cells from blood. This TCR derives from a woman aged 18-29 years in good health. This chain links TRBV7-3 with TRBJ2-1; possible D gene TRBD2, 6 bases. The CDR3 region is CASSLGGNSYNEQFF. The CDR3 bases are TGTGCCAGCAGCTTAGGCGGGAACTCCTACAATGAGCAGTTCTTC. Using reference TRBV7-3 and TRBJ2-1 for the parts outside the CDR3, the full variable domain is GAGVSQTPSNKVTEKGKYVELRCDPISGHTALYWYRQSLGQGPEFLIYFQGTGAADDSGLPNDRFFAVRPEGSVSTLKIQRTERGDSAVYLCASSLGGNSYNEQFFGPGTRLTVL.